The present T cell receptor beta chain was sequenced within a study of blood T cell repertoires in COVID-19. As for the study in general: The origin of the acute and convalescent COVID-19 samples was the United States, Italy and Spain. Sources were T cells, B-cell-depleted T cells, or PBMCs; the material itself was cDNA or gDNA.

V shed 2 bases and J shed 4 bases, with 12 bases lying between them. The CDR3 extends over 15 amino acids. Germline V gene lookup returns CDR1 SGHKS and CDR2 YYEKEE (reference sequence). It was during active infection that Seattle patients were enrolled and then longitudinally followed. Per the original methods: Reference gene primer amplification in the assay estimated nucleated cell counts. TCRdb's table, derived via immunoSEQ multiplex PCR, lists solely in-frame clones and lacks some. V and J calls and clone size are as listed in that table; D and trimming were resolved from the DNA. Of about 170,000 clones in the sample, 92% were seen once.

This TCR came from a man aged 30 to 45 with COVID-19, enrolled during active disease. The V gene is TRBV5-5, the J gene TRBJ1-4; no definite D call. The specimen was peripheral blood. CDR3 nucleotides: TGTGCCAGCAGCTTAGTGACAAACGTTAATGAAAAACTGTTTTTT. Translation: CASSLVTNVNEKLFF.